One and the same sample provided the 11 T cell receptor beta chains below, sequenced in a study of OX40 agonist ivuxolimab in advanced cancers. The data were produced by immunoSEQ multiplex PCR, yet TCRdb's version contains in-frame clones alone and is incomplete. The sample carries around 55,000 clones, around 88% recorded once. The input for sequencing was CD4+ or CD8+ T cells sorted from blood, taken in a trial of the OX40 agonist ivuxolimab. The receptors shown here come from an adult with an advanced solid tumor such as melanoma, head and neck, liver or kidney cancer.

This chain links TRBV28 with TRBJ2-1; 10 nucleotides agree with TRBD2. Germline V gives CDR1 MDHEN, CDR2 SYDVKM. The CDR3 covers 16 residues. The trim removed 4 bases at V and 5 bases at J, leaving 8 bases unmatched. The CDR3: CASSSLVAGGNNEQFF. The CDR3 bases are TGTGCCAGCAGTTCCCTTGTAGCGGGGGGTAACAATGAGCAGTTCTTC.

This rearrangement joins TRBV2 to TRBJ2-7, with D uncertain. The germline V and J ends were trimmed by 7 bases and 6 bases, with 19 bases remaining between them. Germline lookup yields CDR1 SNHLY and CDR2 FYNNEI. CDR3 length: 14 residues. CDR3 sequence: CASTKWGTPLEQYF. CDR3 coding DNA: TGTGCCAGCACCAAGTGGGGTACTCCGCTCGAGCAGTACTTC. The variable domain in full, with the rest retrieved from reference TRBV2 and TRBJ2-7, is EPEVTQTPSHQVTQMGQEVILRCVPISNHLYFYWYRQILGQKVEFLVSFYNNEISEKSEIFDDQFSVERPDGSNFTLKIRSTKLEDSAMYFCASTKWGTPLEQYFGPGTRLTVT.

This sequence joins TRBV2 and TRBJ1-2, with 11 nucleotides matching TRBD1. V lost 11 bases, J lost 8 bases, and 10 bases stayed unmatched. There are 13 residues in the CDR3. From germline, CDR1 is SNHLY and CDR2 FYNNEI. The CDR3 reads CAAKDRGQKGYTF. CDR3 DNA: TGTGCCGCCAAGGACAGGGGGCAGAAGGGCTACACCTTC. Combining the CDR3 with reference TRBV2 and TRBJ1-2 gives the whole variable domain EPEVTQTPSHQVTQMGQEVILRCVPISNHLYFYWYRQILGQKVEFLVSFYNNEISEKSEIFDDQFSVERPDGSNFTLKIRSTKLEDSAMYFCAAKDRGQKGYTFGSGTRLTVV.

The rearrangement uses TRBV28 and TRBJ2-1; D may be TRBD2 (5 bases). The CDR3 totals 13 residues. The germline V gene encodes CDR1 MDHEN and CDR2 SYDVKM. The V end lost 10 bases, the J end lost 0 bases, and 10 bases lay between the germline ends. The CDR3 DNA follows: TGTGCCATAGTCAGCGGCTCCTACAATGAGCAGTTCTTC. It encodes CAIVSGSYNEQFF.

This chain joins TRBV6-6 and TRBJ1-6; D not resolved. The CDR3 covers 15 residues. Germline V gene data show CDR1 as MNHNY and CDR2 as SVGAGI (reference sequence). V lost 3 bases and J lost 7, with 13 bases in between. The CDR3 here is CASSYIAGENSPLHF. The CDR3, as DNA: TGTGCCAGCAGTTATATAGCCGGGGAAAATTCACCCCTCCACTTT.

This chain connects TRBV2 to TRBJ2-5; D uncertain. The CDR3 extends over 14 amino acids. V dropped 6 bases and J dropped 1 base, with 12 bases sitting between them. Germline V gene sequence: CDR1 SNHLY, CDR2 FYNNEI. The CDR3 region has the DNA TGTGCCAGCAGCCCCCTAGAGGCCCAAGAGACCCAGTACTTC. This gives the protein CASSPLEAQETQYF.

This chain links TRBV14 with TRBJ1-1; D unclear. The CDR3 totals 13 residues. Germline CDR1 SGHDN, CDR2 FVKESK. V dropped 0 bases and J dropped 11 bases, with 13 bases sitting between them. This CDR3 is CASSQDIGSNAFF. The DNA for the CDR3 is TGTGCCAGCAGCCAAGATATAGGCTCCAATGCTTTCTTT.

The rearrangement joins TRBV13 to TRBJ2-7; TRBD1 might be the D (6 bases). The CDR3 is 14 residues long. Germline CDR1 reads PRHDT; CDR2 reads FYEKMQ (reference sequence). The CDR3 DNA follows: TGTGCATCAGCGGCAGGACAGTCATCCTACGAGCAGTACTTC. Translation: CASAAGQSSYEQYF.

The genes are TRBV5-1 and TRBJ1-2; D is uncertain. This CDR3 has 13 residues. Germline V gene lookup returns CDR1 SGHRS and CDR2 YFSETQ. V gave up 2 bases and J gave up 5 bases, with 10 bases separating them. The CDR3 is CASSLLQGYGYTF. DNA for the CDR3: TGCGCCAGCAGCTTACTCCAAGGGTATGGCTACACCTTC.

This clone is classed as medium-sized (0.01 to 0.1%). CDR3 coding DNA: TGTGCCAGCAGTTCCCAGGGGGCCGATGGCTACACCTTC. Translation: CASSSQGADGYTF. V usage is TRBV6-5 and J usage is TRBJ1-2; 8 bases are shared with TRBD1. After removal of 4 bases from V and 6 bases from J, the junction contained 4 bases not matched to a gene. This CDR3 region has 13 residues. CDR1 is MNHEY and CDR2 is SVGAGI in the germline V gene.

The chain uses TRBV18 and TRBJ2-7, with D hard to call. The CDR3 sequence is 14 residues long. V was trimmed by 0 bases and J by 1 base, leaving 7 bases between them. Germline CDR1 and CDR2: KGHSH and LQKENI. For the CDR3, the DNA is TGTGCCAGCTCACCACCGAAGGGATCCTACGAGCAGTACTTC. This gives the protein CASSPPKGSYEQYF.